This T cell receptor beta chain derives from a study of blood T cells in healthy people across ages. The use of a sample-barcoded 5' primer and a J-beta primer mix characterized a second PCR of 7 to 11 cycles. TCRdb ran MiXCR on the 5' RACE reads and lists one entry per CDR3 protein. The sample yields over 1,500,000 distinct CDR3 sequences, roughly 50% seen once. Trimming pared 0 bases from V and 5 bases from J, leaving 9 bases between. CDR3 size: 15 residues. Germline lookup yields CDR1 SGDLS and CDR2 YYNGEE. The sample holds a few counts of this clonotype. The receptor was derived from a woman in her 40s in good health. The sample taken for sequencing was blood. This chain joins TRBV9 and TRBJ2-6; TRBD2 might be the D (6 bases). Here the CDR3 reads CASSVVGGRANVLTF. CDR3 coding DNA: TGTGCCAGCAGCGTAGTTGGAGGGAGGGCCAACGTCCTGACTTTC.